These 14 T cell receptor beta chains share one sample of origin, sequenced in a study of blood T cell repertoires in COVID-19. Measured with immunoSEQ multiplex PCR; TCRdb has only the in-frame clones, and not every one. The repertoire holds approximately 230,000 clones, with 70% to 90% as singletons. Sequencing was done on a sample of peripheral blood. Receptors were obtained from a man aged 80 or over with acute or convalescent COVID-19.

Concerning this clone itself: Other DNA sequences in this specimen translate into the identical CDR3. This chain connects TRBV12-3 or TRBV12-4 to TRBJ2-5; D not resolved. CDR3 length: 12 amino acids. Trimming removed 5 bases from V and 5 bases from J, with 9 bases in between. This chain's CDR3 is CASSPTRETQYF. DNA for the CDR3: TGTGCCAGCAGTCCTACGAGGGAGACCCAGTACTTC.

The gene calls are TRBV5-1 and TRBJ2-2; tentative D call: TRBD1 (5 bases). V was cut by 4 bases and J by 6 bases, with 13 bases left in between. The CDR3 length is 14 residues. The V gene's germline CDR1 is SGHRS and CDR2 YFSETQ. The CDR3: CASSNPPTAGELFF. CDR3 nucleotide sequence: TGCGCCAGCAGCAACCCACCGACAGCCGGGGAGCTGTTTTTT. Together with reference TRBV5-1 and TRBJ2-2, the CDR3 gives the full variable domain: KAGVTQTPRYLIKTRGQQVTLSCSPISGHRSVSWYQQTPGQGLQFLFEYFSETQRNKGNFPGRFSGRQFSNSRSEMNVSTLELGDSALYLCASSNPPTAGELFFGEGSRLTVL.

This clone has only one observation. The rearrangement links TRBV5-1 to TRBJ2-7; 7 bases map to TRBD2. Germline values: CDR1 SGHRS, CDR2 YFSETQ. The CDR3 is made up of 16 amino acids. The V segment lost 0 bases and the J segment 4 bases; nucleotides outside the gene matches: 10. This chain's CDR3 is CASSLVAGVAVYEQYF. Written as DNA, the CDR3 is TGCGCCAGCAGCTTGGTCGCGGGGGTAGCCGTATACGAGCAGTACTTC.

V gene TRBV6-6 combines with J gene TRBJ1-2; D unresolved. The germline CDR1 and CDR2 sequences are MNHNY and SVGAGI (reference sequence). V lost 0 bases and J lost 8, with 16 bases in between. This CDR3 spans 15 amino acids. The CDR3 region has the DNA TGTGCCAGCAGTTACTCGCTGGGCAGTAGGTTGGGCTACACCTTC. Protein product: CASSYSLGSRLGYTF.

The chain combines TRBV6-6 with TRBJ2-7; 8 bases match TRBD1. The length of the CDR3 is 16 residues. Germline V gene data show CDR1 as MNHNY and CDR2 as SVGAGI (reference sequence). V gave up 6 bases and J gave up 1 base; unmatched junction bases: 11. As DNA, the CDR3 is TGTGCCAGCAGAAGACAGGGGTTAGGAATATCCTACGAGCAGTACTTC. Amino acids: CASRRQGLGISYEQYF.

Sample share makes this clone medium-sized. The chain combines TRBV19 with TRBJ1-1; 7 bases align to TRBD1. The CDR3 has 12 amino acids. Germline lookup yields CDR1 LNHDA and CDR2 SQIVND (reference sequence). Germline trimming cut 4 bases from V and 10 bases from J; bases unmatched to any gene: 6. The CDR3 region has the DNA TGTGCCAGTAGTACGTTGTACAGGGGAGCTTTCTTT. It codes for CASSTLYRGAFF.

This rearrangement joins TRBV7-2 to TRBJ2-7; 7 bases line up with TRBD1. Germline assignment: CDR1 SGHTA and CDR2 FQGNSA. This CDR3 has 17 amino acids. The ends lost 1 base at V and 5 bases at J; junction bases unmatched: 14. For the CDR3, the DNA is TGTGCCAGCAGCTTAGGTCCGTTTGTTAGACAGGGCCACGAGCAGTACTTC. This gives the protein CASSLGPFVRQGHEQYF.

The genes are TRBV5-1 and TRBJ2-5; no reliable D call. Germline V gene lookup returns CDR1 SGHRS and CDR2 YFSETQ. The V and J ends lost 2 bases and 1 base respectively, with 9 bases between them. CDR3 size: 14 residues. The chain's CDR3 is CASSLSLTQETQYF. The CDR3 coding sequence is TGCGCCAGCAGCTTAAGCTTAACCCAAGAGACCCAGTACTTC.

V and J are TRBV19 and TRBJ2-7; D is possibly TRBD2 (6 bases). Germline-derived CDR1 and CDR2 are LNHDA and SQIVND (reference sequence). The CDR3 has 13 residues. V lost 1 base and J 5 bases, leaving 9 bases between the germline ends. The CDR3 region is CASSIAGANEQYF. As DNA, the CDR3 is TGTGCCAGTAGTATAGCGGGAGCTAACGAGCAGTACTTC.

The gene calls are TRBV10-1 and TRBJ2-3; a possible D gene is TRBD2 (6 bases). Trimming removed 6 bases from V and 4 bases from J, with 23 bases in between. Germline CDR1 reads WNHNN; CDR2 reads SYGVQD (reference sequence). This CDR3 region has 17 residues. The CDR3 DNA sequence: TGCGCCAGCAGCGACCGGGACTGCCTACCGTTTGCAGATACGCAGTATTTT. Its translation is CASSDRDCLPFADTQYF.

This clone was seen just once. The rearrangement links TRBV19 to TRBJ2-1; 8 bases line up with TRBD2. The CDR3 is made up of 15 amino acids. The J segment lost 3 bases and the V segment lost 3 bases, leaving 4 bases of the junction unmatched. The germline V gene encodes CDR1 LNHDA and CDR2 SQIVND (reference sequence). The CDR3, as DNA: TGTGCCAGTAGTATCCGGCGGGAGGACTACAATGAGCAGTTCTTC. Residues: CASSIRREDYNEQFF.

The J gene is TRBJ2-3, the V gene TRBV7-2; 14 bases match TRBD2. CDR3 length equals 16 residues. CDR1 is SGHTA, CDR2 FQGNSA, per germline. J gave up 6 bases and V 3 bases, and 5 bases lay outside the gene matches. CDR3 nucleotides: TGTGCCAGCAGCTTGGGACTAGCGGGGGTGGGTGATACGCAGTATTTT. Amino acid sequence: CASSLGLAGVGDTQYF.

V is TRBV29-1 and J is TRBJ1-5; 7 bases align to TRBD1. Germline V CDR1 and CDR2: SQVTM, ANQGSEA. J lost 3 bases, V lost 6 bases, and 8 bases had no gene match. The length of the CDR3 is 14 residues. The CDR3 here is CSVSEGQFNQPQHF. The DNA of the CDR3 is TGCAGCGTGTCCGAGGGACAGTTCAATCAGCCCCAGCATTTT.

The J gene is TRBJ1-1, the V gene TRBV5-1; no clear D gene. Trimming took 2 bases from V and 1 from J, leaving 9 bases between them. Germline V gene data show CDR1 as SGHRS and CDR2 as YFSETQ. CDR3 length: 14 amino acids. CDR3 sequence (DNA): TGCGCCAGCAGCTTTTCTACTACGAACACTGAAGCTTTCTTT. Its translation: CASSFSTTNTEAFF.